This entry concerns a single TCR beta chain. Here immunoSEQ multiplex PCR was the method, and the copy in TCRdb shows in-frame clones only, minus some. Altogether fewer than 300,000 clones are present, roughly nine tenths being singletons, with the ten largest covering 2.2%. The sample belongs to a study of blood T cell repertoires in COVID-19. After removal of 1 base from V and 8 bases from J, the junction contained 5 bases not matched to a gene. This CDR3 is 13 amino acids long. Germline CDR1 reads SGHDT; CDR2 reads YYEEEE. This chain joins TRBV5-6 and TRBJ1-2, with 7 nucleotides matching TRBD1. This clonotype was sampled from a woman aged 25 to 39 with COVID-19, enrolled during active disease. The material sequenced was peripheral blood. CDR3: CASSLTGVRGYTF. DNA for the CDR3: TGTGCCAGCAGCTTGACAGGGGTTAGGGGCTACACCTTC.